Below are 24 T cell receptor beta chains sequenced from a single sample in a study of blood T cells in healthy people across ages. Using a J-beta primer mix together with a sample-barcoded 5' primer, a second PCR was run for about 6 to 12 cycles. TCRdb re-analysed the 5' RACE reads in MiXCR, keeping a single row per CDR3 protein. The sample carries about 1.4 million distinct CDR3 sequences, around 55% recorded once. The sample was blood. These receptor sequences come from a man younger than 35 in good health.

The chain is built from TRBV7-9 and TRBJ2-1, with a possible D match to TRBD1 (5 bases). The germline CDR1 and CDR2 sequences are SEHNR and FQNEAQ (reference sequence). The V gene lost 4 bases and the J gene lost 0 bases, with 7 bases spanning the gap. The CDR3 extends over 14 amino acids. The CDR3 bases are TGTGCCAGCAGCTACGACAGCTCCTACAATGAGCAGTTCTTC. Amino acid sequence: CASSYDSSYNEQFF.

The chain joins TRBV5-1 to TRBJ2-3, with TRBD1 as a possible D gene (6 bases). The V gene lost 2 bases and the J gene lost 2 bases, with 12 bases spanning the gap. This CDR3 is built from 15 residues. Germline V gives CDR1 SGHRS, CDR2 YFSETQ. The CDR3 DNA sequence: TGCGCCAGCAGCTTACAGGGTCCCCTCACAGATACGCAGTATTTT. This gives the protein CASSLQGPLTDTQYF.

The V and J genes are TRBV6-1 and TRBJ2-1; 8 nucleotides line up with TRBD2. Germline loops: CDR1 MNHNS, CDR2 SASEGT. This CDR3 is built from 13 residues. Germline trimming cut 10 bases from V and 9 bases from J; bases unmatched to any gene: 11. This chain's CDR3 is CATEAGEFTEQFF. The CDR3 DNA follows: TGTGCCACCGAAGCGGGAGAATTCACTGAGCAGTTCTTC.

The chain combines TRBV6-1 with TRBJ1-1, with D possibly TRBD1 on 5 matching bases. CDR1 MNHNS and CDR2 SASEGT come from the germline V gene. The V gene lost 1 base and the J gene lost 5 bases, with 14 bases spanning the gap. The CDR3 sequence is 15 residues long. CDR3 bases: TGTGCCAGCAGTGAAGGAGGGGCAGTACGGACTGAAGCTTTCTTT. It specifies CASSEGGAVRTEAFF.

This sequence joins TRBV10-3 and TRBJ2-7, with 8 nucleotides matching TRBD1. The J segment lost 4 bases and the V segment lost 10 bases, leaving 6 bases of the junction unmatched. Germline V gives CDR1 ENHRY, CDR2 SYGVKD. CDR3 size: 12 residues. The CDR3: CASRQGRYEQYF. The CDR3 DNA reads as TGTGCCAGTAGACAGGGGAGGTACGAGCAGTACTTC.

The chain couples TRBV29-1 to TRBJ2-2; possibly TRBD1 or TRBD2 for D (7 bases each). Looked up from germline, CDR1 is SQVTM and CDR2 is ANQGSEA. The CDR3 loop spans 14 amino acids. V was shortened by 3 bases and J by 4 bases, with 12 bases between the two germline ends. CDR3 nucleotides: TGCAGCGTTGAGCAGCGGGACAGCACCGGGGAGCTGTTTTTT. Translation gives CSVEQRDSTGELFF.

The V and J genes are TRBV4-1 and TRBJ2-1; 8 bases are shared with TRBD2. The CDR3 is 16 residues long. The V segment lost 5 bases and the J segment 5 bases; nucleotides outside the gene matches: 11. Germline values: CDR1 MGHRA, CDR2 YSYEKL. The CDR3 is CASSTLAGRNDNEQFF. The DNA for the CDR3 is TGCGCCAGCAGCACCTTAGCGGGGAGAAACGACAATGAGCAGTTCTTC.

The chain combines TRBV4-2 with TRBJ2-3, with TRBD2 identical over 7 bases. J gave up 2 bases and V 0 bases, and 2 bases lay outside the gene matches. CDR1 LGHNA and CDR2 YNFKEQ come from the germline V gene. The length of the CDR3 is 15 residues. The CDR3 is CASSQDGTNTDTQYF. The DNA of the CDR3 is TGTGCCAGCAGCCAAGACGGGACTAACACAGATACGCAGTATTTT.

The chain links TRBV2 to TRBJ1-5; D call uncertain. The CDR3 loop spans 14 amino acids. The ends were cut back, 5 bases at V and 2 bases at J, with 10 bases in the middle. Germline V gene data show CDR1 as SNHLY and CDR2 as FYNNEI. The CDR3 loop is CASSSRGGNQPQHF. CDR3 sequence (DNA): TGTGCCAGCAGTTCCCGTGGGGGCAATCAGCCCCAGCATTTT.

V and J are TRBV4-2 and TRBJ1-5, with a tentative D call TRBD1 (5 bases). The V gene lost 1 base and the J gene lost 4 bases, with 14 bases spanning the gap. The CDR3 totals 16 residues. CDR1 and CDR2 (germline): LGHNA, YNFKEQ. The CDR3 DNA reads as TGTGCCAGCAGCCAAGGGGAGGGGAGGTCTAATCAGCCCCAGCATTTT. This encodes CASSQGEGRSNQPQHF.

This CDR3 is CSARGFGTTSTDTQYF. The CDR3 region has the DNA TGCAGTGCTAGAGGTTTTGGGACTACTAGCACAGATACGCAGTATTTT. V usage is TRBV20-1 and J usage is TRBJ2-3; 7 bases are shared with TRBD2. V trimming: 1 base; J trimming: 0 bases; junction bases outside the gene matches: 7. Germline CDR1 is DFQATT and CDR2 is SNEGSKA (reference sequence). The CDR3 has 16 residues.

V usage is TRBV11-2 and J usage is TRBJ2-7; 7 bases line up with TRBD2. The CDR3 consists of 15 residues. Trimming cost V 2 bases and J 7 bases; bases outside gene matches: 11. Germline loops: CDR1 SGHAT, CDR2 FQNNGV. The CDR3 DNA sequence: TGTGCCAGCAGCTTACCTGCGGGGGACGTCAATGAGCAGTACTTC. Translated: CASSLPAGDVNEQYF.

The DNA for the CDR3 is TGTGCCAGCTCGGAGACTAGCGGGACCACCGGGGAGCTGTTTTTT. Translation: CASSETSGTTGELFF. The rearrangement uses TRBV12-3 or TRBV12-4 and TRBJ2-2; 11 bases line up with TRBD2. With V trimmed by 8 bases and J by 4 bases, 6 bases remained unmatched. The CDR3 is 15 amino acids.

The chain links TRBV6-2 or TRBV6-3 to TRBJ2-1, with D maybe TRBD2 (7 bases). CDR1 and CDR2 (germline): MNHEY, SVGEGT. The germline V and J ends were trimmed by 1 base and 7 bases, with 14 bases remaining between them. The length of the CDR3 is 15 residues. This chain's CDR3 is CASSYLRGPGNEQFF. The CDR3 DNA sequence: TGTGCCAGCAGTTACTTGCGGGGGCCAGGAAATGAGCAGTTCTTC.

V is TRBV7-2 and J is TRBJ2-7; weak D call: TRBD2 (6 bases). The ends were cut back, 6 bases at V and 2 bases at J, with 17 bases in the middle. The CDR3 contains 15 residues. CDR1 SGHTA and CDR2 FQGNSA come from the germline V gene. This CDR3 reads CASSSRPGEPYEQYF. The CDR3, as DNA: TGTGCCAGCAGTTCGCGGCCGGGAGAACCCTACGAGCAGTACTTC.

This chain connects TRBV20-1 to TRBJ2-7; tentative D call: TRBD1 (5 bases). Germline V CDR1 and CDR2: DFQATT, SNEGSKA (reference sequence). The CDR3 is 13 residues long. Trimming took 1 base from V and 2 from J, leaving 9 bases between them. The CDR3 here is CSARATVAYEQYF. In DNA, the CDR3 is TGCAGTGCTAGAGCGACAGTAGCCTACGAGCAGTACTTC.

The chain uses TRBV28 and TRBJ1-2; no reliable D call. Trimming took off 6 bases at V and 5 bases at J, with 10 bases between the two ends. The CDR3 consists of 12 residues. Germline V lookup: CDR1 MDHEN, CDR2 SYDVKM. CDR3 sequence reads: CASSLYQYGYTF. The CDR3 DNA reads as TGTGCCAGCAGCCTATACCAGTATGGCTACACCTTC.

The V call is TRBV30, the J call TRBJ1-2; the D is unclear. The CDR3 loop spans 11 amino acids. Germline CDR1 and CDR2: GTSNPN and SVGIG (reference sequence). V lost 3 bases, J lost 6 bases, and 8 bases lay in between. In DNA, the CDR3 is TGTGCCTGGAGCCAGTATCATGGCTACACCTTC. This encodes CAWSQYHGYTF.

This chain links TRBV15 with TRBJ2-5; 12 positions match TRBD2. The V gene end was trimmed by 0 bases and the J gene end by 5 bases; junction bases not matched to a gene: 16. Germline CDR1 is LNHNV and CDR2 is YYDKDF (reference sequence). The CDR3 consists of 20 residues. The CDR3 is CATSRDGFRLAGVHRETQYF. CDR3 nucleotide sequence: TGTGCCACCAGCAGAGACGGTTTTCGACTAGCGGGAGTTCACAGGGAGACCCAGTACTTC.

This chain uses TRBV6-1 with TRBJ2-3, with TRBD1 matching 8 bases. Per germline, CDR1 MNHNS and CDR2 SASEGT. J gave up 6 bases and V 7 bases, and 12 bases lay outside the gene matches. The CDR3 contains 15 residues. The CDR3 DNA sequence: TGTGCCAGCAATGCCGGGACAGGAATGGGCGATACGCAGTATTTT. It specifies CASNAGTGMGDTQYF.

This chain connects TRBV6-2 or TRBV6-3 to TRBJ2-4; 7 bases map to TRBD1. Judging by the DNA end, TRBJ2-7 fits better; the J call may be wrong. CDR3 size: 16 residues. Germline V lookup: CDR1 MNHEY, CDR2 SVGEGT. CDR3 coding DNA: TGTGCCAGCAGTTACCCCAGACAGGGTACCTCCTACGAGCAGTACTTC. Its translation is CASSYPRQGTSYEQYF.

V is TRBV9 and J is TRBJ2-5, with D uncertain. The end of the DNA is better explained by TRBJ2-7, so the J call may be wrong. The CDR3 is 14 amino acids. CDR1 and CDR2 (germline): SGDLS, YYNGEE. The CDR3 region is CASSVDLGYYEQYF. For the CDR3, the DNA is TGTGCCAGCAGCGTAGATCTGGGATACTACGAGCAGTACTTC.

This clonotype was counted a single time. CDR3 amino acids: CASSQGRLAKSKNIQYF. The CDR3 DNA reads as TGTGCCAGCAGCCAAGGTAGACTAGCCAAGAGCAAAAACATTCAGTACTTC. The chain has TRBV14 and TRBJ2-4; the match to TRBD2 covers 7 bases. Germline CDR1 and CDR2: SGHDN and FVKESK. Trimming removed 1 base from V and 3 bases from J; junction bases left unmatched: 9. This CDR3 is built from 17 residues. The full variable domain, in which reference TRBV14 and TRBJ2-4 provide the parts outside the CDR3, is EAGVTQFPSHSVIEKGQTVTLRCDPISGHDNLYWYRRVMGKEIKFLLHFVKESKQDESGMPNNRFLAERTGGTYSTLKVQPAELEDSGVYFCASSQGRLAKSKNIQYFGAGTRLSVL.

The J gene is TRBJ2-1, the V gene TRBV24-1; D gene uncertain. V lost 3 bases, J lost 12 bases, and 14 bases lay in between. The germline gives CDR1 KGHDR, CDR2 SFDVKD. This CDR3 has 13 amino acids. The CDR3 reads CATSDEVTGAQFF. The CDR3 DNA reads TGTGCCACCAGTGATGAGGTGACGGGCGCGCAGTTCTTC.